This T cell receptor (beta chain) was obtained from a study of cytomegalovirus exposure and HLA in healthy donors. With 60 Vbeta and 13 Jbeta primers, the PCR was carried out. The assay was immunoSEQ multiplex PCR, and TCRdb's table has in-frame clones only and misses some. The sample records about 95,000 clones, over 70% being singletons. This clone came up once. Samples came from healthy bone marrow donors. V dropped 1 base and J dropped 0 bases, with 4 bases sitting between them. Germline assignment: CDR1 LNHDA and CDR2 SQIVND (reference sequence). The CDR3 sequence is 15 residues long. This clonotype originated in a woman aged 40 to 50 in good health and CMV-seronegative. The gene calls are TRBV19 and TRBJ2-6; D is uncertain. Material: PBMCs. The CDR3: CASSIVSSGANVLTF. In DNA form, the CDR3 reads TGTGCCAGTAGTATAGTGAGCTCTGGGGCCAACGTCCTGACTTTC.